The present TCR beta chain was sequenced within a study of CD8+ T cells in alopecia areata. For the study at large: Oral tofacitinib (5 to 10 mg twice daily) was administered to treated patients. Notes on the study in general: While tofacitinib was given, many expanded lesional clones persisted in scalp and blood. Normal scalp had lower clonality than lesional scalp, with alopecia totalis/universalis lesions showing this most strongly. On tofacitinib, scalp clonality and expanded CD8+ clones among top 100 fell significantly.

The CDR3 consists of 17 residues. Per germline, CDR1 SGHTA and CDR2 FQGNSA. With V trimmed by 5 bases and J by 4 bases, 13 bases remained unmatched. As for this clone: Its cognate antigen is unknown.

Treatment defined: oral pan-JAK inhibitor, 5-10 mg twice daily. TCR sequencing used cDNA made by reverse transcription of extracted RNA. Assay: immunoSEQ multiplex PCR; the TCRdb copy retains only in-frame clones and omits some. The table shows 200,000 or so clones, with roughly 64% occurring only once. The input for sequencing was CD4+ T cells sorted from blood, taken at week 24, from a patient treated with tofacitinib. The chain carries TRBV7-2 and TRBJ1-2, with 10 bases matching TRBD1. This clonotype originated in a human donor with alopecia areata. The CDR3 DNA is TGTGCCAGCAGCCCGGGGACAGGGGAGAGTAGTAGCTATGGCTACACCTTC. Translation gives CASSPGTGESSSYGYTF.